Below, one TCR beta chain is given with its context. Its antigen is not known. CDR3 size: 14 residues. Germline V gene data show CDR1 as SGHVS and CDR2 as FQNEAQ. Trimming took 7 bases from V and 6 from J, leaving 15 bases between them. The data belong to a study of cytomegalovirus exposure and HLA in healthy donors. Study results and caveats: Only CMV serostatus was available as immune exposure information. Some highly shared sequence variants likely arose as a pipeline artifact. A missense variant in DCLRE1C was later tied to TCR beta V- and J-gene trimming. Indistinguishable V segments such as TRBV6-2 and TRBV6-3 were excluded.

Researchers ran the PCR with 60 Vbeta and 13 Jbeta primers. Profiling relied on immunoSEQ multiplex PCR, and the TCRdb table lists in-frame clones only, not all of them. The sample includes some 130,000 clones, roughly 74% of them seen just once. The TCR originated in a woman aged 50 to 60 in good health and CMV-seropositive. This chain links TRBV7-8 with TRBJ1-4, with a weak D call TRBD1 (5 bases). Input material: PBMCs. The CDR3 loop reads CASTSGRMYEKLFF. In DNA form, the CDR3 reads TGTGCCAGCACCTCAGGGCGAATGTATGAAAAACTGTTTTTT. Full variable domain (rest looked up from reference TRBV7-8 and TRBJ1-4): GAGVSQSPRYKVAKRGQDVALRCDPISGHVSLFWYQQALGQGPEFLTYFQNEAQLDKSGLPSDRFFAERPEGSVSTLKIQRTQQEDSAVYLCASTSGRMYEKLFFGSGTQLSVL.